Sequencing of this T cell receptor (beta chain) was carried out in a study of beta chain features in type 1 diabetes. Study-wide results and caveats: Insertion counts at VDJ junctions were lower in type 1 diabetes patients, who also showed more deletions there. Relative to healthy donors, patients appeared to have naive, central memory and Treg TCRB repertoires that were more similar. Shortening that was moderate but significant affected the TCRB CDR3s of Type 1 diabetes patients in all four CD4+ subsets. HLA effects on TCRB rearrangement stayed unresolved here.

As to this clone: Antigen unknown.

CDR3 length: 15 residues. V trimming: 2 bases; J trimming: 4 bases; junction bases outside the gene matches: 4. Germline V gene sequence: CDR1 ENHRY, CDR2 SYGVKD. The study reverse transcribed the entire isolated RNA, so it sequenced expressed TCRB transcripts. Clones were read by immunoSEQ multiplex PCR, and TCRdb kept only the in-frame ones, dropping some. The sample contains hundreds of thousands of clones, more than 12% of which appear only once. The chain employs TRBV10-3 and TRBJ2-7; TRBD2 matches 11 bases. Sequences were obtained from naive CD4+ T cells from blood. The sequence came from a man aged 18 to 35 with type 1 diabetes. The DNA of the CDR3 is TGTGCCATCAGTGAGAGGGGACTAGCGGCTTACGAGCAGTACTTC. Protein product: CAISERGLAAYEQYF.